Here is one TCR beta chain with its context. The sample belongs to a study of blood T cell repertoires in COVID-19. At the level of the study: The samples span acute and convalescent COVID-19 from the United States, Italy and Spain. PBMCs, B-cell-depleted T cells, or T cells provided the cDNA or gDNA that made up the material.

Sequencing used immunoSEQ multiplex PCR; TCRdb keeps in-frame clones, though not all of them. Among about 150,000 clones, 88% were seen once, and the ten largest hold roughly 2.2%. Specimen: peripheral blood. The sequence was obtained from a woman aged 70-85 years with acute or convalescent COVID-19.

CDR3 coding DNA: TGTGCCAGCAGCCTAACAGATACGCAGTATTTT. This encodes CASSLTDTQYF. The genes are TRBV12-3 or TRBV12-4 and TRBJ2-3; no reliable D call. CDR3 length equals 11 residues. The V end lost 6 bases, the J end lost 3 bases, and 4 bases lay between the germline ends.